This TCR beta chain is from a study of blood T cells in healthy people across ages. Study context: Capturing about one barcoded beta molecule per two T cells was achieved by template switching.

With regard to this clonotype: Its antigen is undetermined.

Overall study results and limits: Diversity was estimated from one million T cells, and these estimates were considered underestimates.

A sample-barcoded 5' primer and a J-beta primer mix were used in a second PCR of roughly 7 to 12 cycles. TCRdb processed the 5' RACE reads anew with MiXCR; each CDR3 protein has one entry. The sample lists about 810,000 distinct CDR3 sequences; around 36% were seen once. Peripheral blood from each donor was collected in a volume of approximately 10 milliliters. Every sample gave at least 5 micrograms of total RNA when it was extracted. Deletions cut 8 bases from V and 2 bases from J, with 11 bases between. Germline V gives CDR1 ENHRY, CDR2 SYGVKD. The CDR3 totals 13 residues. This TCR derives from a man aged 18 to 29 in good health. This chain connects TRBV10-3 to TRBJ2-3, with D tentatively TRBD1 (5 bases). Sequences were obtained from blood. This CDR3 reads CAIQDTYTDTQYF. The CDR3 nucleotides read TGTGCCATCCAGGACACCTACACAGATACGCAGTATTTT.